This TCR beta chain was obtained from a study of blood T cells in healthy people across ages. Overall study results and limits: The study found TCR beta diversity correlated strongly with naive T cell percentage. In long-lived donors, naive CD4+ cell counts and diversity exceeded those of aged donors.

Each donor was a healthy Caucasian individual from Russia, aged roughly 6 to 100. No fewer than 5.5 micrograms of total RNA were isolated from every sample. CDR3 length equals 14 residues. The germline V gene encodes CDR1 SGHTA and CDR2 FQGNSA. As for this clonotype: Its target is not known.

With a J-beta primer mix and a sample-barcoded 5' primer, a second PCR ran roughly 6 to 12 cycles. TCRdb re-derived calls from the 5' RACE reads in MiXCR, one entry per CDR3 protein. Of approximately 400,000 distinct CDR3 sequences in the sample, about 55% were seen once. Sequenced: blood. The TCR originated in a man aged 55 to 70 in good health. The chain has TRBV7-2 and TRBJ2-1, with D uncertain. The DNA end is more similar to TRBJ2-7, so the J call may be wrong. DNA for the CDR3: TGTGCCAGCAGCCGCGTAAGCTCCTACAATGAGCAGTACTTC. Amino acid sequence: CASSRVSSYNEQYF.